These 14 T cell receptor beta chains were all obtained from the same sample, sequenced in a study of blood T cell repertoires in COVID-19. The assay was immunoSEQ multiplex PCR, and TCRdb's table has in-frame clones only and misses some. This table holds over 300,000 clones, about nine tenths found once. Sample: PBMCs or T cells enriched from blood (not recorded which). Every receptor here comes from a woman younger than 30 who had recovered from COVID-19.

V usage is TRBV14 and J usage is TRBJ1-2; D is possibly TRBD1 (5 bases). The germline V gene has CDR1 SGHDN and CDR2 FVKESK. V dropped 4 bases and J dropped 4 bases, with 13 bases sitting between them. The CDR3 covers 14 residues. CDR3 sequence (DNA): TGTGCCAGCAGCCCTCGGACAAGTGGCTATGGCTACACCTTC. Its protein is CASSPRTSGYGYTF.

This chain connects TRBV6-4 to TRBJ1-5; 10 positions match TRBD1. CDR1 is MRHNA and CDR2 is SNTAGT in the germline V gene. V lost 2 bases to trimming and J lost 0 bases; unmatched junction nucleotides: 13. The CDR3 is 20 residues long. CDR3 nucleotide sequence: TGTGCCAGCAGTGACGTCCGGGACAGGGGTGCAGTGCCTAGCAATCAGCCCCAGCATTTT. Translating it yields CASSDVRDRGAVPSNQPQHF.

The CDR3 DNA reads TGTGCCAGCAGCTCCAGCGGGGGGGGCTACAATGAGCAGTTCTTC. Translation: CASSSSGGGYNEQFF. The rearrangement joins TRBV7-2 to TRBJ2-1; 10 nucleotides match TRBD2. CDR3 length: 15 amino acids. The germline gives CDR1 SGHTA, CDR2 FQGNSA. With V trimmed by 4 bases and J by 3 bases, 3 bases remained unmatched. The whole variable domain, filled in from reference TRBV7-2 and TRBJ2-1, reads GAGVSQSPSNKVTEKGKDVELRCDPISGHTALYWYRQSLGQGLEFLIYFQGNSAPDKSGLPSDRFSAERTGGSVSTLTIQRTQQEDSAVYLCASSSSGGGYNEQFFGPGTRLTVL.

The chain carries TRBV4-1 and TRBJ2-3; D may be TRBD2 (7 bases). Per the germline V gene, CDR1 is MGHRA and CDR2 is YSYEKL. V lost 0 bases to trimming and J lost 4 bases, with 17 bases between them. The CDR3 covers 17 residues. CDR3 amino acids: CASSQELGGPGADTQYF. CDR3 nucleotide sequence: TGCGCCAGCAGCCAAGAGTTGGGGGGGCCTGGGGCAGATACGCAGTATTTT.

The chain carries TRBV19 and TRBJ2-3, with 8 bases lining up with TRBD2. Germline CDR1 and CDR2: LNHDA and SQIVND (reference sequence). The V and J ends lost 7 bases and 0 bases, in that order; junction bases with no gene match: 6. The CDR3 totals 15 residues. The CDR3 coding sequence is TGTGCCAGTAAACGGGTAGCGGGGAGCACAGATACGCAGTATTTT. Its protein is CASKRVAGSTDTQYF. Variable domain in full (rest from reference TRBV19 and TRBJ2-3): DGGITQSPKYLFRKEGQNVTLSCEQNLNHDAMYWYRQDPGQGLRLIYYSQIVNDFQKGDIAEGYSVSREKKESFPLTVTSAQKNPTAFYLCASKRVAGSTDTQYFGPGTRLTVL.

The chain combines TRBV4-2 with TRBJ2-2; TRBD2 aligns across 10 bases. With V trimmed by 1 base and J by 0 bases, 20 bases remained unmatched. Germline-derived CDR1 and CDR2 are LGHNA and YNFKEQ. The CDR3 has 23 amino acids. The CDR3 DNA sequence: TGTGCCAGCAGCCAAGGGGTGCGAATACCTAGCGGGGGTGTTGACACGAACACCGGGGAGCTGTTTTTT. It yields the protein CASSQGVRIPSGGVDTNTGELFF.

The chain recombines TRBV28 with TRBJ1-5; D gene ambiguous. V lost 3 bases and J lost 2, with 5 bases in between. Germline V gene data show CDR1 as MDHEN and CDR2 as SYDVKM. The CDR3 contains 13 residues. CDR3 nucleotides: TGTGCCAGCAGTTTCCATGGCAATCAGCCCCAGCATTTT. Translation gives CASSFHGNQPQHF.

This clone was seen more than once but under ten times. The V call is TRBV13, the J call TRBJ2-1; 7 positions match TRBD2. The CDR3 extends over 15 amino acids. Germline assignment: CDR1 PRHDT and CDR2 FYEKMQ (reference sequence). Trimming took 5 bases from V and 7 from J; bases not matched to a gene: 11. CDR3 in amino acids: CASSLGGNPLNEQFF. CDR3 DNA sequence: TGTGCCAGCAGCCTCGGGGGGAACCCCTTGAATGAGCAGTTCTTC.

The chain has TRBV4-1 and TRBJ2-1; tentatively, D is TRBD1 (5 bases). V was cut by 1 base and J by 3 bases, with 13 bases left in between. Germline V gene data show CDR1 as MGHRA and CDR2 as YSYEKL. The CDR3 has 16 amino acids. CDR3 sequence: CASSQVGKRGYNEQFF. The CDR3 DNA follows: TGCGCCAGCAGCCAAGTGGGAAAAAGGGGCTACAATGAGCAGTTCTTC.

The CDR3 nucleotides read TGCGCCAGCAGCCAAGCTGGGCTAGCGGGCTCCTACAATGAGCAGTTCTTC. This codes for CASSQAGLAGSYNEQFF. V is TRBV4-1 and J is TRBJ2-1; 8 bases map to TRBD2. V trimming: 1 base; J trimming: 0 bases; junction bases outside the gene matches: 5. Germline assignment: CDR1 MGHRA and CDR2 YSYEKL. The CDR3 totals 17 residues.

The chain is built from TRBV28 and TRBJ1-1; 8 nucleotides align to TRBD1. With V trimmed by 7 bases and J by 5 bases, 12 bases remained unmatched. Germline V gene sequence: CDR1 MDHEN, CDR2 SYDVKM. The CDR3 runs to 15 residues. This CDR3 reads CASTPAGDRGTEAFF. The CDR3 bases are TGTGCCAGCACTCCCGCGGGCGACAGGGGAACTGAAGCTTTCTTT.

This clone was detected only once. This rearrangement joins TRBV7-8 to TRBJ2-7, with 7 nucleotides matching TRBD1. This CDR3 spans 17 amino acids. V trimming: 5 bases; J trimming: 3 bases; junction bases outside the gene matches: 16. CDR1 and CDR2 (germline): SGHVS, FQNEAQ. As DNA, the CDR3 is TGTGCCAGCAGCACGAGCCCAAGGGGACAGTCTAGCTACGAGCAGTACTTC. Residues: CASSTSPRGQSSYEQYF.

DNA for the CDR3: TGCGCCAGCAGCTTCGAGGGATCCTACGAGCAGTACTTC. Translated, it gives CASSFEGSYEQYF. This chain links TRBV5-1 with TRBJ2-7; a possible D gene is TRBD2 (5 bases). V was shortened by 2 bases and J by 1 base, with 7 bases between the two germline ends. CDR1 SGHRS and CDR2 YFSETQ come from the germline V gene. This CDR3 spans 13 amino acids.

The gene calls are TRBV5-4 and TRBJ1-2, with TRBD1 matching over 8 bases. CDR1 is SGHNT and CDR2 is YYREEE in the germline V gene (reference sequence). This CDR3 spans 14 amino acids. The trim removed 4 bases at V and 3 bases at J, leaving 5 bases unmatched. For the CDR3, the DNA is TGTGCCAGCAGCCCGCAGGGGGCCCACTATGGCTACACCTTC. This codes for CASSPQGAHYGYTF.